These T cell receptor beta chains were read from a single sample in a study of identical twins. TCRdb called the 5' RACE reads again in MiXCR, with one record for every CDR3 protein. The sample has 1.5 million to 2 million distinct CDR3 sequences; around a third are singletons. The sample taken for sequencing was cord blood. Receptors were obtained from a newborn girl in good health. CDR3s include the opening cysteine and the closing phenylalanine or tryptophan. Fields, in order: D gene, clone size, V gene, J gene, CDR3 protein, CDR3 DNA. The D gene is left open where the match is weak. The size entry is marked missing in some rows and otherwise reads once, few, many or a size class.

-	-	TRBV12-3/TRBV12-4	TRBJ1-4	CASSGATTNEKLFF	TGTGCCAGCAGTGGGGCTACAACTAATGAAAAACTGTTTTTT
-	-	TRBV4-1	TRBJ2-2	CASSQAGTTNTGELFF	TGCGCCAGCAGCCAAGCCGGGACGACGAACACCGGGGAGCTGTTTTTT
-	many	TRBV9	TRBJ2-3	CASSVGPDTQYF	TGTGCCAGCAGCGTAGGCCCGGATACGCAGTATTTT
TRBD1	many	TRBV29-1	TRBJ2-7	CSVENGGTGTYEQYF	TGCAGCGTTGAAAATGGGGGGACAGGGACCTACGAGCAGTACTTC
TRBD2	few	TRBV7-2	TRBJ2-7	CASSQRLAPPYEQYF	TGTGCCAGCAGCCAGAGACTAGCCCCACCATACGAGCAGTACTTC
TRBD2	-	TRBV6-1	TRBJ2-3	CASRTGAGGGTDTQYF	TGTGCCAGCAGGACAGGAGCGGGGGGCGGCACAGATACGCAGTATTTT
-	-	TRBV20-1	TRBJ2-5	CSARAGGGLNTETQYF	TGCAGTGCTAGAGCAGGAGGGGGATTGAACACGGAGACCCAGTACTTC
-	few	TRBV9	TRBJ1-5	CASSVAQGGDQPQHF	TGTGCCAGCAGCGTAGCACAGGGTGGGGATCAGCCCCAGCATTTT
-	few	TRBV4-1	TRBJ1-5	CASSQRGTRSQPQHF	TGCGCCAGCAGCCAAAGAGGCACCCGGAGTCAGCCCCAGCATTTT
TRBD1	few	TRBV7-8	TRBJ1-2	CASSSKGTGDGYTF	TGTGCCAGCAGCTCCAAGGGGACAGGGGACGGCTACACCTTC
-	few	TRBV27	TRBJ2-7	CASSLGRSNEQYF	TGTGCCAGCAGTTTAGGCAGGTCGAACGAGCAGTACTTC
-	few	TRBV10-3	TRBJ1-5	CAASQLSNQPQHF	TGTGCCGCCTCACAGCTTAGCAATCAGCCCCAGCATTTT
-	-	TRBV14	TRBJ2-4	CASSQDAGPLAKNIQYF	TGTGCCAGCAGCCAAGATGCAGGACCTCTAGCCAAAAACATTCAGTACTTC
TRBD2	-	TRBV28	TRBJ2-3	CASLGLAGGSDTQYF	TGTGCCAGCCTCGGACTAGCGGGGGGGTCGGATACGCAGTATTTT
TRBD1	many	TRBV20-1	TRBJ1-2	CSARDTGGNYGYTF	TGCAGTGCTAGAGACACAGGGGGGAACTATGGCTACACCTTC
TRBD2	few	TRBV20-1	TRBJ2-7	CSARDLGSGVSSYEQYF	TGCAGTGCTAGAGATCTGGGTAGCGGGGTTAGCTCCTACGAGCAGTACTTC
-	-	TRBV6-6	TRBJ2-1	CASRWGTLLNNEQFF	TGTGCCAGCCGGTGGGGGACCCTCTTGAACAATGAGCAGTTCTTC
-	-	TRBV11-2	TRBJ2-1	CARSLDGRQRETQFF	TGTGCCCGCAGCTTAGACGGCAGGCAAAGGGAGACCCAGTTCTTC
TRBD1	-	TRBV19	TRBJ1-2	CASSMRWGTGAPTNYGYTF	TGTGCCAGTAGTATGAGGTGGGGGACAGGGGCACCGACTAACTATGGCTACACCTTC
-	few	TRBV11-2	TRBJ2-3	CASSLQRRTDTQYF	TGTGCCAGCAGCCTTCAGAGGCGCACAGATACGCAGTATTTT
-	-	TRBV6-2/TRBV6-3	TRBJ1-6	CASSASVGISPLHF	TGTGCCAGCAGCGCCAGTGTGGGAATTTCACCCCTCCACTTT
-	-	TRBV12-3/TRBV12-4	TRBJ1-2	CASRMDGYGYTF	TGTGCCAGCAGAATGGACGGGTATGGCTACACCTTC
TRBD1	few	TRBV3-1	TRBJ2-7	CASSQGGGQARYEQYF	TGTGCCAGCAGCCAAGGCGGAGGACAGGCAAGATACGAGCAGTACTTC
TRBD2	few	TRBV2	TRBJ2-3	CATDTTAGWGADTQYF	TGTGCCACCGATACCACAGCGGGGTGGGGCGCAGATACGCAGTATTTT
-	few	TRBV27	TRBJ2-5	CASSPRDTKYQETQYF	TGTGCCAGCAGTCCCCGGGACACAAAGTACCAAGAGACCCAGTACTTC
-	-	TRBV5-4	TRBJ2-3	CASSQGTNYAYFTDTQYF	TGTGCCAGCAGCCAGGGGACCAATTACGCCTATTTCACAGATACGCAGTATTTT
TRBD2	few	TRBV20-1	TRBJ2-1	CTLAGGRLNEQFF	TGCACCCTAGCGGGAGGGCGATTGAATGAGCAGTTCTTC
-	-	TRBV10-3	TRBJ1-1	CAISESGRYTEAFF	TGTGCCATCAGTGAGTCGGGAAGGTACACTGAAGCTTTCTTT
-	few	TRBV29-1	TRBJ2-3	CSVDVDPSTDTQYF	TGCAGCGTTGACGTGGATCCTAGCACAGATACGCAGTATTTT
-	-	TRBV20-1	TRBJ2-1	CSACRAGSYNEQFF	TGCAGTGCTTGCCGAGCGGGCTCCTACAATGAGCAGTTCTTC
TRBD1	-	TRBV2	TRBJ2-3	CASRKPGQDPDTQYF	TGTGCCAGCAGGAAGCCGGGACAGGACCCAGATACGCAGTATTTT
-	few	TRBV6-5	TRBJ2-7	CASSTLRILSYEQYF	TGTGCCAGCAGCACGCTCCGGATCCTCTCCTACGAGCAGTACTTC
-	once	TRBV5-1	TRBJ1-4	CASSSWDTATNEKLFF	TGCGCCAGCAGCTCTTGGGACACCGCAACTAATGAAAAACTGTTTTTT
-	few	TRBV7-9	TRBJ1-2	CASSFSFGQTYGYTF	TGTGCCAGCAGCTTCTCCTTTGGGCAGACCTATGGCTACACCTTC
-	few	TRBV6-1	TRBJ2-3	CASSEYPSTDTQYF	TGTGCCAGCAGTGAATATCCCTCCACAGATACGCAGTATTTT
-	few	TRBV4-1	TRBJ2-1	CASSQVPRVEQFF	TGCGCCAGCAGCCAAGTTCCGAGGGTTGAGCAGTTCTTC
-	-	TRBV20-1	TRBJ1-1	CSASHTVNTEAFF	TGCAGTGCTAGTCACACAGTGAACACTGAAGCTTTCTTT
TRBD2	-	TRBV20-1	TRBJ2-7	CSAPGLASEQYF	TGCAGTGCGCCGGGACTAGCAAGCGAGCAGTACTTC
-	-	TRBV27	TRBJ1-2	CASSSIFDRSPYGYTF	TGTGCCAGCAGTTCGATCTTCGACAGGTCTCCCTATGGCTACACCTTC
-	few	TRBV3-1	TRBJ2-1	CASSHDRAGYNEQFF	TGTGCCAGCAGTCACGACAGGGCGGGGTACAATGAGCAGTTCTTC
-	-	TRBV13	TRBJ1-3	CASSLEGNRRPAGNTIYF	TGTGCCAGCAGCTTAGAAGGGAACCGCCGACCCGCCGGAAACACCATATATTTT
-	-	TRBV12-3/TRBV12-4	TRBJ2-7	CASSPIPWGDEQYF	TGTGCCAGCAGTCCTATTCCGTGGGGAGATGAGCAGTACTTC
-	once	TRBV4-1	TRBJ2-5	CASSRHSYERYF	TGCGCCAGCAGCCGACACTCCTACGAGCGGTACTTC
TRBD2	-	TRBV6-5	TRBJ2-1	CASSRDYTYNEQFF	TGTGCCAGCAGCCGGGACTACACCTACAATGAGCAGTTCTTC
-	many	TRBV12-3/TRBV12-4	TRBJ2-1	CASSFGTNNEQFF	TGTGCCAGCAGTTTTGGGACAAACAATGAGCAGTTCTTC
-	-	TRBV7-2	TRBJ2-3	CASSLAGKISTDTQYF	TGTGCCAGCAGCTTAGCGGGGAAGATTAGCACAGATACGCAGTATTTT
TRBD2	many	TRBV9	TRBJ2-7	CASSVSGIPYEQYF	TGTGCCAGCAGCGTAAGCGGGATACCCTACGAGCAGTACTTC
-	many	TRBV27	TRBJ1-6	CASSLGGNSPLHF	TGTGCCAGCAGTTTAGGGGGCAATTCACCCCTCCACTTT
TRBD2	-	TRBV25-1	TRBJ2-5	CASSPKWTSGSETQYF	TGTGCCAGCAGTCCTAAGTGGACTAGCGGGTCAGAGACCCAGTACTTC
-	few	TRBV5-1	TRBJ2-3	CASSSPGESDTQYF	TGCGCCAGCAGCTCCCCCGGGGAGTCAGATACGCAGTATTTT
-	few	TRBV10-3	TRBJ2-2	CAISASNTGELFF	TGTGCCATCAGTGCATCGAACACCGGGGAGCTGTTTTTT
-	-	TRBV6-2/TRBV6-3	TRBJ1-6	CASSYPQTGTYNSPLHF	TGTGCCAGCAGTTACCCGCAAACAGGAACCTATAATTCACCCCTCCACTTT
-	-	TRBV2	TRBJ2-1	CATRGSWEQFF	TGTGCCACCCGGGGGTCTTGGGAGCAGTTCTTC
-	many	TRBV27	TRBJ1-2	CASSLSGRGNYGYTF	TGTGCCAGCAGTTTATCGGGCAGGGGAAACTATGGCTACACCTTC
-	-	TRBV29-1	TRBJ1-4	CSVGGGQGGEKLFF	TGCAGCGTGGGCGGTGGGCAGGGCGGTGAAAAACTGTTTTTT
-	-	TRBV12-3/TRBV12-4	TRBJ2-5	CASSTRGLRVTQYF	TGTGCCAGCAGTACGCGGGGCCTCCGAGTGACCCAGTACTTC
-	many	TRBV10-3	TRBJ2-6	CAISGYSGANVLTF	TGTGCCATCAGTGGCTACTCTGGGGCCAACGTCCTGACTTTC
-	many	TRBV29-1	TRBJ1-2	CSVELSSAPYGYTF	TGCAGCGTTGAACTGTCCTCAGCCCCCTATGGCTACACCTTC
-	few	TRBV5-1	TRBJ2-3	CASSSGSWSDTQYF	TGCGCCAGCAGCTCCGGGTCGTGGTCAGATACGCAGTATTTT
-	-	TRBV28	TRBJ2-1	CASNLTGPRNEQFF	TGTGCCAGCAATCTAACGGGACCACGCAATGAGCAGTTCTTC